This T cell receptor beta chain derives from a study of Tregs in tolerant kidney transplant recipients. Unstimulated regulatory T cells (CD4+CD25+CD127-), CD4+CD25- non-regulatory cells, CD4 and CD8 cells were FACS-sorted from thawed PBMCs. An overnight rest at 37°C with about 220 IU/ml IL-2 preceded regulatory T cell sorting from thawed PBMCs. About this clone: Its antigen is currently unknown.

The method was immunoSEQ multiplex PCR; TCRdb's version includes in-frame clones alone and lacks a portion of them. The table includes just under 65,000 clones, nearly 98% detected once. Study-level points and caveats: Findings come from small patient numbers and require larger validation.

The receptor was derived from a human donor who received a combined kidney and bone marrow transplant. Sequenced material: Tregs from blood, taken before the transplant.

CDR3 DNA: TGTGCCAGCAGCTTTCAGGGGGTCTCCTACGAGCAGTACTTC. Translation: CASSFQGVSYEQYF. This chain links TRBV7-9 with TRBJ2-7, with TRBD1 matching 7 bases. The CDR3 consists of 14 residues. The trim removed 3 bases at V and 0 bases at J, leaving 2 bases unmatched. In germline, CDR1 is SEHNR, CDR2 FQNEAQ (reference sequence).